This record covers a single T cell receptor (beta chain). In the authors' methods: Amplification from reference gene primers served as the basis for estimated nucleated cell counts. Assay used: immunoSEQ multiplex PCR; TCRdb lists only in-frame clones, some missing. D and trimming come from the DNA, and the V and J calls and clone size come from that table. This repertoire shows around 250,000 clones, about 90% found once; its top ten account for 2.5% to 4%. The sample comes from a study of blood T cell repertoires in COVID-19. Germline V gene lookup returns CDR1 SGHNT and CDR2 YENEEA. The trim removed 4 bases at V and 2 bases at J, leaving 7 bases unmatched. CDR3 length: 18 amino acids.

This TCR was sampled from a woman between 35 and 50 years old who had been exposed to COVID-19. Sequencing was carried out using PBMCs or T cells enriched from blood (not recorded which). This chain links TRBV11-3 with TRBJ2-2, with TRBD2 matching over 13 bases. The CDR3 here is CASSSRLAGGLNTGELFF. The CDR3 coding sequence is TGTGCCAGCAGCTCCCGACTAGCGGGGGGACTAAACACCGGGGAGCTGTTTTTT.